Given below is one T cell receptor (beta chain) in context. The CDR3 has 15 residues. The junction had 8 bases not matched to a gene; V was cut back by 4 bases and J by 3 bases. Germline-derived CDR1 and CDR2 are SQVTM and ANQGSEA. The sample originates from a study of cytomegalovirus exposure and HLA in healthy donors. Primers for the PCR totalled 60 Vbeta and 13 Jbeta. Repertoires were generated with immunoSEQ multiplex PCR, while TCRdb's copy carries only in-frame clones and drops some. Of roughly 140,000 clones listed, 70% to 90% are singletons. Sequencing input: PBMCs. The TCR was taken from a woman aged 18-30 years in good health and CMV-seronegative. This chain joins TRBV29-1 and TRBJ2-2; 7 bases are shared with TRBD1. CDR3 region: CSVGGPGQHTGELFF. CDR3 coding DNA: TGCAGCGTTGGAGGACCGGGACAGCACACCGGGGAGCTGTTTTTT.